This T cell receptor beta chain was identified in a study of cytomegalovirus exposure and HLA in healthy donors. J was trimmed by 3 bases and V by 0 bases; bases with no gene match: 4. This CDR3 region has 15 residues. From germline, CDR1 is LGHNA and CDR2 YSLEER. Only in-frame clones appear in the TCRdb table, and some are missing; sequencing was by immunoSEQ multiplex PCR. The data contain fewer than 75,000 clones, about 95% of them singletons. The rearrangement uses TRBV4-3 and TRBJ1-2, with 7 bases that match TRBD1. This TCR came from a man aged 18 to 35 in good health and CMV-seronegative. The sequenced material came from PBMCs. The DNA of the CDR3 is TGCGCCAGCAGCCAAGACGGACAGGCAGACTATGGCTACACCTTC. Residues: CASSQDGQADYGYTF.